The 21 T cell receptor beta chains in this list originate from one sample, sequenced in a study of OX40 agonist ivuxolimab in advanced cancers. The library came from the immunoSEQ multiplex PCR assay. TCRdb mirrors the immuneACCESS table, restricted to in-frame sequences. Some clones are absent from its copies; in checked studies, under half trace to an unresolved V gene, and the reason for the others is unknown. A total of 60,000 to 70,000 clones appear in this sample, around nine tenths of them only once. 0.27% of the sample comes from the top ten. The source material was CD4+ or CD8+ T cells sorted from blood, sampled in a trial of the OX40 agonist ivuxolimab. These receptors came from an adult with an advanced solid tumor such as melanoma, head and neck, liver or kidney cancer.

This clone was seen just once. This chain connects TRBV6-6 to TRBJ2-2; no definite D call. Trimming took off 1 base at V and 4 bases at J, with 7 bases between the two ends. From germline, CDR1 is MNHNY and CDR2 SVGAGI (reference sequence). The CDR3 is 14 amino acids. For the CDR3, the DNA is TGTGCCAGCAGTTACTTAGGGCGCACCGGGGAGCTGTTTTTT. It specifies CASSYLGRTGELFF.

The genes are TRBV5-4 and TRBJ2-7, with no clear D. Looked up from germline, CDR1 is SGHNT and CDR2 is YYREEE (reference sequence). The CDR3 runs 14 residues. V was trimmed by 1 base and J by 2 bases, leaving 10 bases between them. CDR3 residues: CASSLNGRAYEQYF. The CDR3 DNA is TGTGCCAGCAGCTTGAACGGCCGCGCCTACGAGCAGTACTTC.

The chain couples TRBV14 to TRBJ2-5; 9 nucleotides match TRBD1. The CDR3 totals 15 residues. The trim removed 4 bases at V and 4 bases at J, leaving 7 bases unmatched. The germline gives CDR1 SGHDN, CDR2 FVKESK. DNA for the CDR3: TGTGCCAGCAGCCTCGACAGGGGGTTAAGAGAGACCCAGTACTTC. Translation gives CASSLDRGLRETQYF.

The chain couples TRBV6-1 to TRBJ2-1; the D gene could be TRBD1 or TRBD2 (5 bases each). The V gene lost 5 bases and the J gene lost 2 bases, with 13 bases spanning the gap. Germline-derived CDR1 and CDR2 are MNHNS and SASEGT. This CDR3 is 15 amino acids long. CDR3 nucleotides: TGTGCCAGCAGTAAGCCGGGACCTACCTACAATGAGCAGTTCTTC. It is translated as CASSKPGPTYNEQFF.

The chain has TRBV19 and TRBJ1-2; a weak D match, TRBD1 (5 bases). Deletions cut 5 bases from V and 0 bases from J, with 13 bases between. Germline assignment: CDR1 LNHDA and CDR2 SQIVND (reference sequence). The CDR3 is made up of 15 amino acids. The CDR3 bases are TGTGCCAGTAGTCCCCCCGTAGGGGCTAACTATGGCTACACCTTC. Translating gives CASSPPVGANYGYTF.

V and J are TRBV7-6 and TRBJ2-5; 7 bases align to TRBD2. From germline, CDR1 is SGHVS and CDR2 FNYEAQ. The CDR3 consists of 13 residues. V shed 5 bases, J shed 2 bases, and the junction held 2 bases outside the gene matches. DNA for the CDR3: TGTGCCAGCAGCCCGCGGGGGCAAGAGACCCAGTACTTC. Protein product: CASSPRGQETQYF.

The rearrangement joins TRBV4-1 to TRBJ2-7, with a possible D match to TRBD2 (5 bases). V shed 0 bases and J shed 6 bases, with 15 bases lying between them. The CDR3 contains 15 residues. Germline V gene lookup returns CDR1 MGHRA and CDR2 YSYEKL. The CDR3 loop reads CASSQEGLATSEQYF. The CDR3 bases are TGCGCCAGCAGCCAAGAAGGGCTAGCCACATCCGAGCAGTACTTC.

J is TRBJ2-5 and V is TRBV7-9; D unclear. The CDR3 runs to 14 residues. Germline CDR1 and CDR2: SEHNR and FQNEAQ (reference sequence). V lost 0 bases to trimming and J lost 3 bases, with 8 bases between them. This chain's CDR3 is CASSLALKEETQYF. CDR3 nucleotide sequence: TGTGCCAGCAGCTTAGCGCTTAAAGAAGAGACCCAGTACTTC.

V is TRBV7-7 and J is TRBJ2-5, with 7 bases lining up with TRBD1. Germline CDR1 reads SSHAT; CDR2 reads FNYEAQ (reference sequence). V lost 2 bases to trimming and J lost 2 bases; unmatched junction nucleotides: 8. The CDR3 contains 16 residues. In nucleotides, the CDR3 is TGTGCCAGCAGCTTAACAGGGGCGGCCCCACAAGAGACCCAGTACTTC. Its translation is CASSLTGAAPQETQYF.

V gene TRBV4-1 combines with J gene TRBJ1-4, with 11 positions matching TRBD1. Per germline, CDR1 MGHRA and CDR2 YSYEKL. The CDR3 is 15 amino acids. The trim removed 3 bases at V and 6 bases at J, leaving 3 bases unmatched. The CDR3 spells CASSQGQGVHEKLFF. CDR3 coding DNA: TGCGCCAGCAGCCAGGGACAGGGGGTGCATGAAAAACTGTTTTTT.

J is TRBJ2-3 and V is TRBV5-1; D ambiguous. V was pared by 3 bases and J by 0 bases, with 5 bases between. Germline V gives CDR1 SGHRS, CDR2 YFSETQ. CDR3 size: 13 residues. The CDR3 DNA follows: TGCGCCAGCAGCTCCTCTAGCACAGATACGCAGTATTTT. As protein: CASSSSSTDTQYF.

V is TRBV19 and J is TRBJ1-1; 7 bases line up with TRBD1. Germline V gene lookup returns CDR1 LNHDA and CDR2 SQIVND (reference sequence). V lost 7 bases, J lost 1 base, and 3 bases stayed unmatched. The CDR3 covers 13 residues. In nucleotides, the CDR3 is TGTGCCAGTAATCGACAGGGGAACACTGAAGCTTTCTTT. Its protein is CASNRQGNTEAFF.

V is TRBV18 and J is TRBJ2-1; 7 bases line up with TRBD2. Per germline, CDR1 KGHSH and CDR2 LQKENI. J was trimmed by 5 bases and V by 6 bases; bases with no gene match: 4. The CDR3 is 13 amino acids. The CDR3 sequence is CASSQGRDNEQFF. The CDR3 nucleotides read TGTGCCAGCTCCCAAGGGAGGGACAATGAGCAGTTCTTC. The full variable domain, with the rest looked up from reference TRBV18 and TRBJ2-1, is NAGVMQNPRHLVRRRGQEARLRCSPMKGHSHVYWYRQLPEEGLKFMVYLQKENIIDESGMPKERFSAEFPKEGPSILRIQQVVRGDSAAYFCASSQGRDNEQFFGPGTRLTVL.

The chain joins TRBV19 to TRBJ2-5; the D is unclear. Germline V gene sequence: CDR1 LNHDA, CDR2 SQIVND (reference sequence). V was cut by 6 bases and J by 3 bases, with 17 bases left in between. CDR3 length: 15 amino acids. CDR3 protein: CASRRTPLAEETQYF. In DNA form, the CDR3 reads TGTGCCAGTAGACGGACCCCGTTGGCGGAAGAGACCCAGTACTTC.

The chain uses TRBV9 and TRBJ1-1, with D perhaps TRBD1 (6 bases). Germline V gives CDR1 SGDLS, CDR2 YYNGEE. This CDR3 has 14 residues. Trimming removed 4 bases from V and 7 bases from J, with 17 bases in between. CDR3 nucleotides: TGTGCCAGCAGCCTCATCACAGGGTTTAATGAAGCTTTCTTT. Its protein product is CASSLITGFNEAFF.

The J gene is TRBJ2-2, the V gene TRBV27; D is possibly TRBD2 (5 bases). Trimming stripped 5 bases from V and 4 bases from J, with 14 bases between. This CDR3 region has 15 residues. Germline lookup yields CDR1 MNHEY and CDR2 SMNVEV (reference sequence). The CDR3 protein is CASSKTGWGTGELFF. The CDR3 bases are TGTGCCAGCAGTAAAACGGGATGGGGCACCGGGGAGCTGTTTTTT.

The J gene is TRBJ2-7, the V gene TRBV2; D gene unclear. The CDR3 has 13 residues. Trimming stripped 4 bases from V and 3 bases from J, with 10 bases between. CDR1 is SNHLY and CDR2 is FYNNEI in the germline V gene. CDR3 coding DNA: TGTGCCAGCAGTGTCACACCCTTCTACGAGCAGTACTTC. Amino acid sequence: CASSVTPFYEQYF.

This clone was counted a single time. CDR3 in DNA: TGTGCCAGCCGTCCGGTGGGTCCAGGGGGTAGTTCACCCCTCCACTTT. As protein: CASRPVGPGGSSPLHF. The rearrangement uses TRBV28 and TRBJ1-6; 7 positions match TRBD1. With V trimmed by 8 bases and J by 9 bases, 16 bases remained unmatched. Germline values: CDR1 MDHEN, CDR2 SYDVKM. The CDR3 sequence is 16 residues long.

This sequence joins TRBV18 and TRBJ2-1; 8 bases are shared with TRBD2. V lost 5 bases to trimming and J lost 8 bases; unmatched junction nucleotides: 8. From germline, CDR1 is KGHSH and CDR2 LQKENI. The CDR3 spans 14 residues. CDR3 DNA sequence: TGTGCCAGCTCAGCGCCGGGAGGGCTGGATGAGCAGTTCTTC. Encoded protein: CASSAPGGLDEQFF.

In nucleotides, the CDR3 is TGTGCCAGCAGCTTAACTAGCGGCTACACAGATACGCAGTATTTT. Protein sequence: CASSLTSGYTDTQYF. This chain uses TRBV11-3 with TRBJ2-3; 8 positions agree with TRBD2. Germline-derived CDR1 and CDR2 are SGHNT and YENEEA. V shed 2 bases, J shed 2 bases, and the junction held 3 bases outside the gene matches. This CDR3 has 15 amino acids.

This clone has more than one count but fewer than ten. This sequence joins TRBV4-3 and TRBJ2-3, with TRBD1 matching over 9 bases. Germline values: CDR1 LGHNA, CDR2 YSLEER. J was trimmed by 0 bases and V by 6 bases; bases with no gene match: 4. CDR3 length equals 15 residues. The CDR3 sequence is CASRGGQGSTDTQYF. The CDR3 region has the DNA TGCGCCAGCAGGGGCGGACAGGGGAGCACAGATACGCAGTATTTT.